This passage covers 2 T cell receptor beta chains from one sample sequenced in a study of control samples from healthy donors and cancer patients. TCRdb's copy holds only in-frame clones and misses some; the assay was immunoSEQ multiplex PCR. The top ten hold approximately 1.4% of the sample, which has around 170,000 clones, roughly 90% seen once. The sequencing input was blood. These receptors all stem from a woman aged 45-65 years in good health.

The V gene is TRBV10-3, the J gene TRBJ1-6; TRBD1 matches 11 bases. The length of the CDR3 is 15 residues. The V gene's germline CDR1 is ENHRY and CDR2 SYGVKD. V gave up 4 bases and J gave up 9 bases; unmatched junction bases: 5. The CDR3 loop reads CAISGGGTGGSPLHF. Written as DNA, the CDR3 is TGTGCCATCAGTGGCGGGGGGACAGGGGGTTCACCCCTCCACTTT.

The chain couples TRBV5-6 to TRBJ1-6; D ambiguous. Trimming took off 4 bases at V and 14 bases at J, with 13 bases between the two ends. The CDR3 has 12 residues. Germline V gives CDR1 SGHDT, CDR2 YYEEEE. The CDR3 spells CASSPPTGALHF. The CDR3 nucleotides read TGTGCCAGCAGCCCCCCGACGGGAGCCCTCCACTTT.